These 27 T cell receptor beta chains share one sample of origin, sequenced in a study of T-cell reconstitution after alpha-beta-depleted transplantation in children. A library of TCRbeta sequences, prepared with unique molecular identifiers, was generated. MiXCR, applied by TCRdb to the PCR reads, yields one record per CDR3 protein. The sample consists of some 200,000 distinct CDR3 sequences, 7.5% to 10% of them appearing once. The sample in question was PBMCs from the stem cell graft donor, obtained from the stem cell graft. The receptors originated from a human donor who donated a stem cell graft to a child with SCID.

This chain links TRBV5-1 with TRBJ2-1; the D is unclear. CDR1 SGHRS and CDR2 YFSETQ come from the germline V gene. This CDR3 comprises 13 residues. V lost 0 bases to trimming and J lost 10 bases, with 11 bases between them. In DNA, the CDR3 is TGCGCCAGCAGCTTGGGACGATTTGAAGAGCAGTTCTTC. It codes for CASSLGRFEEQFF.

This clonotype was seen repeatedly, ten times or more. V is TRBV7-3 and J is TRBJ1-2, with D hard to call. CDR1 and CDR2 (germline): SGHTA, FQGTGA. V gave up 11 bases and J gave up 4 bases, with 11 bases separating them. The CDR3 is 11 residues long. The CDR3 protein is CAANGPYGYTF. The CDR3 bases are TGTGCCGCGAATGGGCCCTATGGCTACACCTTC.

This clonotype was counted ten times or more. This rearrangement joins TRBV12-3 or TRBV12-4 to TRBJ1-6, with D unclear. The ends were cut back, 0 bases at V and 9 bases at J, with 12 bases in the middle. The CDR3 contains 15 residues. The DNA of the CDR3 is TGTGCCAGCAGTTTAGCGGGGTCTTGGGGTTCACCCCTCCACTTT. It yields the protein CASSLAGSWGSPLHF.

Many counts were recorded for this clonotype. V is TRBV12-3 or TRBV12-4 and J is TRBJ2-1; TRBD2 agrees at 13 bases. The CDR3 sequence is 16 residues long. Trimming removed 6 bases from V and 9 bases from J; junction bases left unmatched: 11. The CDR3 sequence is CASRPQTSGGPTEQFF. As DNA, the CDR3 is TGTGCCAGCAGGCCACAGACTAGCGGGGGGCCGACTGAGCAGTTCTTC.

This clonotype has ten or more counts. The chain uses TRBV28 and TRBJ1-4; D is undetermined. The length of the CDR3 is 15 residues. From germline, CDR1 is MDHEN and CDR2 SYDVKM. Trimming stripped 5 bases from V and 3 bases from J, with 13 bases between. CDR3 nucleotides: TGTGCCAGCAGTCTAGGATTCGCGTCTAATGAAAAACTGTTTTTT. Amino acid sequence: CASSLGFASNEKLFF.

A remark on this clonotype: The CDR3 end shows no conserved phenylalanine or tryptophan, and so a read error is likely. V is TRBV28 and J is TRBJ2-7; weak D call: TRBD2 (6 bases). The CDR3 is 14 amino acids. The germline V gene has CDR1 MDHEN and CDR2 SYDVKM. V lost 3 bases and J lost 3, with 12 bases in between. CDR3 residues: CASSLGGLSYEQYY. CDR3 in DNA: TGTGCCAGCAGTTTGGGGGGATTGAGCTACGAGCAGTACTAC.

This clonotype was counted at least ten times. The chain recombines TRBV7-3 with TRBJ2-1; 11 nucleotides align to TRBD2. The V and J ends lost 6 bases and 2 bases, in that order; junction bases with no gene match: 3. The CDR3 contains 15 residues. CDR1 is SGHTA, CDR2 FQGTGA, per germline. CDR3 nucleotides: TGTGCCAGCAGGGAACTAGCGGGGGCCTACAATGAGCAGTTCTTC. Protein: CASRELAGAYNEQFF.

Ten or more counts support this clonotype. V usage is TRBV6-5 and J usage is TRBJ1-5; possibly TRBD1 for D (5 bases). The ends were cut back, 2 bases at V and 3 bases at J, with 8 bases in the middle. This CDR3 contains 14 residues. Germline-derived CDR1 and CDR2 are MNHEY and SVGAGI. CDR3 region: CASSYGQNNQPQHF. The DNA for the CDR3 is TGTGCCAGCAGTTACGGACAAAACAATCAGCCCCAGCATTTT.

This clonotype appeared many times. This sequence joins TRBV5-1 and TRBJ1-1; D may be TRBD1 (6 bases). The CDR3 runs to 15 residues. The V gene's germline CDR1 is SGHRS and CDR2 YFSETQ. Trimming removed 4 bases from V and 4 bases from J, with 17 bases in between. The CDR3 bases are TGCGCCAGCAGCCGCACTCTGAGGGGGACCACTGAAGCTTTCTTT. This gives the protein CASSRTLRGTTEAFF.

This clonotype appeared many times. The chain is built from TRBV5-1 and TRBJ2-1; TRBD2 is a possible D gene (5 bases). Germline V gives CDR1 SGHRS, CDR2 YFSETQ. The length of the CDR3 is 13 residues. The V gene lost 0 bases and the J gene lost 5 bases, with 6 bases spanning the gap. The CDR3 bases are TGCGCCAGCAGCTTGGCCGGGAACAATGAGCAGTTCTTC. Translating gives CASSLAGNNEQFF.

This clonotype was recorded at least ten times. CDR3 sequence: CASTAGTGNQETQYF. Written as DNA, the CDR3 is TGTGCCAGCACCGCCGGGACAGGGAACCAAGAGACCCAGTACTTC. The V gene is TRBV2, the J gene TRBJ2-5; the match to TRBD1 covers 9 bases. This CDR3 spans 15 amino acids. With V trimmed by 7 bases and J by 0 bases, 6 bases remained unmatched. Germline lookup yields CDR1 SNHLY and CDR2 FYNNEI.

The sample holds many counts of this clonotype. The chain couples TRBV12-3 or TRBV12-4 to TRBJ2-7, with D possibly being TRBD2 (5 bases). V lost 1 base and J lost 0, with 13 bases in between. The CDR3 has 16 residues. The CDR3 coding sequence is TGTGCCAGCAGTTTAGTCGGCGGGTTGGGCTCCTACGAGCAGTACTTC. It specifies CASSLVGGLGSYEQYF.

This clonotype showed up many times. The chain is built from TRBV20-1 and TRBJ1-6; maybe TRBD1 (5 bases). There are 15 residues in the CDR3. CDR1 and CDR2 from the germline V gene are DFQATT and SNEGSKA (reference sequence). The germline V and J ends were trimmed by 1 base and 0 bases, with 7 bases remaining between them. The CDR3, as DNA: TGCAGTGCTAGAGGAGGGGCCTCCTATAATTCACCCCTCCACTTT. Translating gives CSARGGASYNSPLHF.

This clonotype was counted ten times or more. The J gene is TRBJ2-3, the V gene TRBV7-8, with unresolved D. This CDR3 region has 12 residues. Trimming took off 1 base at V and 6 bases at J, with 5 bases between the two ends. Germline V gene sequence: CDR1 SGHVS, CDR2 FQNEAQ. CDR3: CASSLGWDTQYF. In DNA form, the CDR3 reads TGTGCCAGCAGCTTAGGGTGGGATACGCAGTATTTT.

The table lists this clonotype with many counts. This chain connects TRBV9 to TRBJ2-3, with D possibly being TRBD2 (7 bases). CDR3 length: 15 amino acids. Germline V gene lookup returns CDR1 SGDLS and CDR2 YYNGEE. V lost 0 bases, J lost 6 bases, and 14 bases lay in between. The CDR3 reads CASSVEGGRDDTQYF. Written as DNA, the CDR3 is TGTGCCAGCAGCGTAGAGGGGGGGCGCGATGATACGCAGTATTTT.

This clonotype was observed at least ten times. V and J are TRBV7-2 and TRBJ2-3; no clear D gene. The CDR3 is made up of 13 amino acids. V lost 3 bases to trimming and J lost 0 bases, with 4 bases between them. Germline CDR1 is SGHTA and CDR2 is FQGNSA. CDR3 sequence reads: CASSLQSTDTQYF. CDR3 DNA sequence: TGTGCCAGCAGCTTGCAGAGCACAGATACGCAGTATTTT.

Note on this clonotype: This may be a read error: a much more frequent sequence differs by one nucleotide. The CDR3 DNA is TGCGCCAGCAGCCCCCCGGGCACCACAGATACGAAGTATTTT. Its translation is CASSPPGTTDTKYF. The chain uses TRBV5-1 and TRBJ2-3; D not certain. The CDR3 totals 14 residues. Germline V gene lookup returns CDR1 SGHRS and CDR2 YFSETQ.

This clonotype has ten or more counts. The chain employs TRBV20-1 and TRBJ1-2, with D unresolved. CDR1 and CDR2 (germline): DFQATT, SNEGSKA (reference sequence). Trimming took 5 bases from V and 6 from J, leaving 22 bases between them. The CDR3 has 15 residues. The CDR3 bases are TGCAGTGCTCAGTGGGGAGCCCGCAAGGGCCATGGCTACACCTTC. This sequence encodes CSAQWGARKGHGYTF.

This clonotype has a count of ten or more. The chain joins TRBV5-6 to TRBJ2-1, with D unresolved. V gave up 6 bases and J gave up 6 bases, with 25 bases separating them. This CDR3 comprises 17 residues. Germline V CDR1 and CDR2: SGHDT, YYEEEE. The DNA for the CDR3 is TGTGCCAGCAAAATGAGATATGCCCGGAGTTCGGGCAATGAGCAGTTCTTC. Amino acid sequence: CASKMRYARSSGNEQFF.

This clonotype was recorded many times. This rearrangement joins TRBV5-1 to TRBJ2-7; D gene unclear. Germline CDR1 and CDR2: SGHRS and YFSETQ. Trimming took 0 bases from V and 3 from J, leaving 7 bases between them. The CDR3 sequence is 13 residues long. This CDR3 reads CASSLEPVYEQYF. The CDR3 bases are TGCGCCAGCAGCTTGGAACCCGTCTACGAGCAGTACTTC.

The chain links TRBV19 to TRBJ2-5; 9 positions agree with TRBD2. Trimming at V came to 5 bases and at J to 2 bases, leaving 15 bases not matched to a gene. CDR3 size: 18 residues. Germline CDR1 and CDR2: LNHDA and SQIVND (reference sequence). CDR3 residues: CASSLRLAVSSKQETQYF. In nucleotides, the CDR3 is TGTGCCAGTAGTCTTAGACTAGCGGTGTCGTCAAAGCAAGAGACCCAGTACTTC.

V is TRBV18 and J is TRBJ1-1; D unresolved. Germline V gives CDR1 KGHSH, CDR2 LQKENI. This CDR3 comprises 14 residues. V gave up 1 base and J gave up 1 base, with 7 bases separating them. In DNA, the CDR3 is TGTGCCAGCTCACCACAATCAGAGAACACTGAAGCTTTCTTT. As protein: CASSPQSENTEAFF.

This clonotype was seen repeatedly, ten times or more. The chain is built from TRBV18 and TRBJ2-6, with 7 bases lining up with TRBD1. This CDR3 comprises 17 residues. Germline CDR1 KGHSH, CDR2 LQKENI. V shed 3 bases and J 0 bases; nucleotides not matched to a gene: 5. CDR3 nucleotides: TGTGCCAGCTCACCGACAGGGCCCTACTCTGGGGCCAACGTCCTGACTTTC. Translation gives CASSPTGPYSGANVLTF. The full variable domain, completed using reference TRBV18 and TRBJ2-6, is NAGVMQNPRHLVRRRGQEARLRCSPMKGHSHVYWYRQLPEEGLKFMVYLQKENIIDESGMPKERFSAEFPKEGPSILRIQQVVRGDSAAYFCASSPTGPYSGANVLTFGAGSRLTVL.

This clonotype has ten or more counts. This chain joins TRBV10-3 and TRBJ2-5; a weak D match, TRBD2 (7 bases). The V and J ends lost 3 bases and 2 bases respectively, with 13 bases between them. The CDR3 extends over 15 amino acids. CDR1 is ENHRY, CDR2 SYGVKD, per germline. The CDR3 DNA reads TGTGCCATCAGTGATCTGCGGGGGCGGCAAGAGACCCAGTACTTC. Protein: CAISDLRGRQETQYF.

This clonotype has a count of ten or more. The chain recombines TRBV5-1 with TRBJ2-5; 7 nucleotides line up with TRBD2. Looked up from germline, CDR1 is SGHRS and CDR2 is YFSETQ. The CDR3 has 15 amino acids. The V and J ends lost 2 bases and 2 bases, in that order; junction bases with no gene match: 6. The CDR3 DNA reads TGCGCCAGCAGCTTCTTCCAGGGACTACAAGAGACCCAGTACTTC. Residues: CASSFFQGLQETQYF.

CDR3 nucleotide sequence: TGCGCCAGCAGCCTTATGGGACAGGGTGCAGGCTACACCTTC. Translation gives CASSLMGQGAGYTF. The V call is TRBV5-1, the J call TRBJ1-2, with 9 bases fitting TRBD1. In germline, CDR1 is SGHRS, CDR2 YFSETQ. V was clipped by 4 bases and J by 8 bases; unmatched bases: 9. The CDR3 sequence is 14 residues long.

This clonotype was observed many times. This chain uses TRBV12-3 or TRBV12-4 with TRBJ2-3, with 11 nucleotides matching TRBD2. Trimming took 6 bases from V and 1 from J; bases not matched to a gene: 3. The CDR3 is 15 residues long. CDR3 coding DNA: TGTGCCAGCAGGCAACTAGCGGGGGGCACAGATACGCAGTATTTT. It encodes CASRQLAGGTDTQYF.